These 9 T cell receptor beta chains originate from one sample sequenced in a study of vaccination effects on CD4 cells after COVID-19. Their cognate antigens are unknown. A roughly 11-day culture period preceded the isolation of CD4+ T cells. Clones were sequenced by immunoSEQ multiplex PCR, and TCRdb holds only the in-frame ones, with some missing. The sample includes approximately 45,000 clones, about three quarters of them seen just once. This specimen was CD4+ T cells from PBMCs cultured without peptide, taken before COVID-19 vaccination. All receptors come from a human donor who had a prior SARS-CoV-2 infection.

This chain links TRBV5-4 with TRBJ1-1; 7 bases fit TRBD1. V dropped 5 bases and J dropped 0; count of bases not matched to a gene: 13. Germline V gives CDR1 SGHNT, CDR2 YYREEE (reference sequence). The CDR3 spans 17 residues. The CDR3 bases are TGTGCCAGCAGTCGAGGCGGACAGGTCCCGGTGAACACTGAAGCTTTCTTT. Protein product: CASSRGGQVPVNTEAFF.

The chain links TRBV18 to TRBJ2-3; 7 nucleotides line up with TRBD1. The CDR3 runs 15 residues. With 4 bases clipped from V and 4 bases from J, the junction kept 8 bases outside the gene matches. Germline V gene data show CDR1 as KGHSH and CDR2 as LQKENI. This CDR3 is CASSLAPTGSDTQYF. The CDR3 DNA reads TGTGCCAGCTCACTAGCACCGACAGGGTCAGATACGCAGTATTTT. The whole variable domain, remainder taken from reference TRBV18 and TRBJ2-3, is NAGVMQNPRHLVRRRGQEARLRCSPMKGHSHVYWYRQLPEEGLKFMVYLQKENIIDESGMPKERFSAEFPKEGPSILRIQQVVRGDSAAYFCASSLAPTGSDTQYFGPGTRLTVL.

The gene calls are TRBV5-4 and TRBJ2-1; 8 bases are shared with TRBD2. There are 16 residues in the CDR3. Germline V lookup: CDR1 SGHNT, CDR2 YYREEE (reference sequence). V lost 3 bases, J lost 7 bases, and 12 bases stayed unmatched. The CDR3 loop is CASSYPPAGVSNEQFF. The CDR3, as DNA: TGTGCCAGCAGCTACCCCCCAGCGGGAGTGAGTAATGAGCAGTTCTTC.

The CDR3 spells CASSLVGTGATSNYGYTF. CDR3 sequence (DNA): TGTGCCAGCAGCTTAGTTGGCACAGGGGCGACGTCTAACTATGGCTACACCTTC. V and J are TRBV7-2 and TRBJ1-2; 7 bases match TRBD1. The V gene's germline CDR1 is SGHTA and CDR2 FQGNSA. There are 18 residues in the CDR3. The ends lost 1 base at V and 0 bases at J; junction bases unmatched: 11.

The chain combines TRBV7-9 with TRBJ2-3; D remains ambiguous. Germline CDR1 is SEHNR and CDR2 is FQNEAQ (reference sequence). This CDR3 has 15 amino acids. Deletions cut 2 bases from V and 6 bases from J, with 15 bases between. CDR3 sequence: CASSLLRLVRDTQYF. CDR3 DNA: TGTGCCAGCAGCTTACTTAGGCTCGTGAGGGATACGCAGTATTTT.

This clone has a single count. This chain uses TRBV18 with TRBJ2-2; D is ambiguous. Germline V gives CDR1 KGHSH, CDR2 LQKENI. The CDR3 contains 19 residues. Trimming cost V 3 bases and J 0 bases, with 20 bases left between them. The CDR3 DNA reads as TGTGCCAGCTCACCGGACGGACGATCAGCAGAAACGAACACCGGGGAGCTGTTTTTT. Protein: CASSPDGRSAETNTGELFF.

CDR3 nucleotide sequence: TGTGCCAGCAGCCAAGATTGGGCTAGCGGGGGACCAGCTAGCACAGATACGCAGTATTTT. It specifies CASSQDWASGGPASTDTQYF. The chain couples TRBV3-1 (or the pseudogene TRBV3-2) to TRBJ2-3, with 10 positions matching TRBD2. This CDR3 contains 20 residues. Per the germline V gene, CDR1 is LGHDT and CDR2 is YNNKEL (reference sequence). The V segment lost 0 bases and the J segment 0 bases; nucleotides outside the gene matches: 12.

The rearrangement links TRBV6-5 to TRBJ1-3; D gene unclear. Germline V gene sequence: CDR1 MNHEY, CDR2 SVGAGI. Trimming pared 0 bases from V and 0 bases from J, leaving 9 bases between. This CDR3 is 16 amino acids long. Here the CDR3 DNA reads TGTGCCAGCAGTTACTCGGTACAGTACTCTGGAAACACCATATATTTT. Amino acids: CASSYSVQYSGNTIYF.

The V and J genes are TRBV18 and TRBJ2-2, with unresolved D. In germline, CDR1 is KGHSH, CDR2 LQKENI. Trimming shortened V by 0 bases and J by 4 bases, and 12 bases separated the two germline ends. This CDR3 comprises 16 residues. The CDR3 DNA sequence: TGTGCCAGCTCACCACCGTCTAGATATGGCACCGGGGAGCTGTTTTTT. Amino acid sequence: CASSPPSRYGTGELFF. Full variable domain (remainder filled in from reference TRBV18 and TRBJ2-2): NAGVMQNPRHLVRRRGQEARLRCSPMKGHSHVYWYRQLPEEGLKFMVYLQKENIIDESGMPKERFSAEFPKEGPSILRIQQVVRGDSAAYFCASSPPSRYGTGELFFGEGSRLTVL.